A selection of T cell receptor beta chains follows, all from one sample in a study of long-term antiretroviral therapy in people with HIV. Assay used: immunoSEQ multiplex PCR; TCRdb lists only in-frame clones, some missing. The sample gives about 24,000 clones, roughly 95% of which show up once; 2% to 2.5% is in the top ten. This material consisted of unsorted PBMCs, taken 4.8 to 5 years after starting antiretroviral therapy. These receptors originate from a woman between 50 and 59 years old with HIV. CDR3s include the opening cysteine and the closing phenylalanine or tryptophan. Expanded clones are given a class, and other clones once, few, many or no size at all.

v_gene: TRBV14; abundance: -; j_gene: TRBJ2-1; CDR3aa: CASSHPGQGLSEQFF
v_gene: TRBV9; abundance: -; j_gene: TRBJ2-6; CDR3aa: CASSVVIGANVLTF
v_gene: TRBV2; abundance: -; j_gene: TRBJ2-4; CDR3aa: CASTSPGVQNIQYF
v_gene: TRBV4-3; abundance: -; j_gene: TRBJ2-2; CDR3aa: CASSQDGFGELFF
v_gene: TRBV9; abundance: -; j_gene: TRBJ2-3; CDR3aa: CASSEDTDTQYF
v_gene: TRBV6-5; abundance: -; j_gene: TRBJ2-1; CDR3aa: CASSYGGGRAFEQFF
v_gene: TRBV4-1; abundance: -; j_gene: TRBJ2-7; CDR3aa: CASSQENNRLFVGYF
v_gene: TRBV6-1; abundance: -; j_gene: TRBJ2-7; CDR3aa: CASSEQNRRSEQYF
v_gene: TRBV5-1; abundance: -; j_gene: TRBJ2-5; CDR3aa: CASSLDRNQETQYF
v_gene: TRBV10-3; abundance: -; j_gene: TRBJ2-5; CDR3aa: CAISESGETQYF
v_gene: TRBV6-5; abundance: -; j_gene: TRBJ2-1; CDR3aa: CASSIQGNEQFF
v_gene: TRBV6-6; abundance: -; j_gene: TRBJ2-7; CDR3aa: CASSRNSGTLYEQYF
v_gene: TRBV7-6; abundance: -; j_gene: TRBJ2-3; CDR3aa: CASSPRPEDTQYF
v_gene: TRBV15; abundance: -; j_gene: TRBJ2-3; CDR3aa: CATSRGSSGSTDTQYF
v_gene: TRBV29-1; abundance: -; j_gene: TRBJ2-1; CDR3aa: CSVEKSGNEQFF
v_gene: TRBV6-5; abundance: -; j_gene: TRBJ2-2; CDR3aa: CASSLLYPGELFF
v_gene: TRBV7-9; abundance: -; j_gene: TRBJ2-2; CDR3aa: CASSHRPIELAGNTGELFF
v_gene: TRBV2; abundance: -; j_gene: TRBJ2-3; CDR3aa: CASSEDSTDTQYF
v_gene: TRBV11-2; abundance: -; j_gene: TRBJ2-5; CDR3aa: CASSLGGSGETQYF
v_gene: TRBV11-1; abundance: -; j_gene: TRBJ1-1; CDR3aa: CASSPRQGFAEAFF
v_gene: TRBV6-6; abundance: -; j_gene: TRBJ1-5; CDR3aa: CASSSEQSNQPQHF
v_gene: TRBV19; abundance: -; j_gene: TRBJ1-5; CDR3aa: CASSIRGANGNQPQHF
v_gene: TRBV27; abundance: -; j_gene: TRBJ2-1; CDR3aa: CASSRYGSYNEQFF
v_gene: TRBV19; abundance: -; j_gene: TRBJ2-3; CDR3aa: CASSPSGLLTDTQYF
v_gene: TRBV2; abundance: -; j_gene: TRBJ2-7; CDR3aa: CASSDGQVIPGEQYF
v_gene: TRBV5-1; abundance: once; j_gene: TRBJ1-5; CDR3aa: CASSLGTGAFNQPQHF
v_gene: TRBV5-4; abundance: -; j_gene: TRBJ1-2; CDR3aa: CASSPGAGGYTF
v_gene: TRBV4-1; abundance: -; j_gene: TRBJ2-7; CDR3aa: CASSQDNSGFSSYEQYF
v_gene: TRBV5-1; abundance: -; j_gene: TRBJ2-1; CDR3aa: CASSLAWRDLKDEQFF